These T cell receptor beta chains were read from a single sample in a study of cytomegalovirus exposure and HLA in healthy donors. Method: immunoSEQ multiplex PCR; TCRdb's copy keeps in-frame clones and lacks some. The data contain under 150,000 clones, 65% to 80% of them singletons. The sequenced material came from PBMCs. These receptors came from a woman aged 45-60 years in good health and CMV-seropositive. Each CDR3 is given with its conserved first and last residue. A D gene is named only where the DNA matches it firmly. The listing skips clone size in some rows; elsewhere it reads once, few, many or a size class.

D gene | clone size | J gene | V gene | CDR3 protein | CDR3 DNA
TRBD2 | . | TRBJ2-1 | TRBV13 | CASSLSGGNYNEQFF | TGTGCCAGCAGCTTGAGCGGGGGGAACTACAATGAGCAGTTCTTC
TRBD1 | . | TRBJ2-6 | TRBV5-3 | CARSGKTGYSGANVLTF | TGTGCCAGAAGCGGAAAGACAGGGTACTCTGGGGCCAACGTCCTGACTTTC
. | . | TRBJ1-1 | TRBV30 | CAWSHQGATEAFF | TGTGCCTGGAGTCACCAAGGGGCGACTGAAGCTTTCTTT
TRBD1 | few | TRBJ1-5 | TRBV15 | CATSLSGSTGWNQPQHF | TGTGCCACCAGCTTATCCGGGTCGACAGGGTGGAATCAGCCCCAGCATTTT
TRBD1 | . | TRBJ1-2 | TRBV28 | CASSLPLGTGKTGYTF | TGTGCCAGCAGCCTTCCGCTGGGGACAGGGAAAACTGGCTACACCTTC
TRBD2 | . | TRBJ2-1 | TRBV9 | CASSEAPGLADYNEQFF | TGTGCCAGCAGCGAAGCCCCGGGACTAGCGGACTACAATGAGCAGTTCTTC
. | . | TRBJ1-2 | TRBV29-1 | CSVRELSNYGYTF | TGCAGCGTTCGCGAGCTCTCTAACTATGGCTACACCTTC
. | . | TRBJ1-6 | TRBV5-6 | CASSLRGFSLHF | TGTGCCAGCAGCTTGAGGGGCTTCTCCCTCCACTTT
. | . | TRBJ1-1 | TRBV28 | CASSFGAGVTEAFF | TGTGCCAGCAGTTTCGGTGCAGGGGTTACTGAAGCTTTCTTT
TRBD1 | . | TRBJ1-1 | TRBV5-1 | CASSLDRSDTEAFF | TGCGCCAGCAGTTTGGACAGGAGTGACACTGAAGCTTTCTTT
. | . | TRBJ2-1 | TRBV4-1 | CASSLRVLTRNEQFF | TGCGCCAGCAGCCTCCGGGTCCTCACTAGAAATGAGCAGTTCTTC
. | . | TRBJ1-2 | TRBV28 | CASKGETF | TGTGCCAGCAAAGGGGAAACCTTC
. | once | TRBJ2-2 | TRBV9 | CASSPRTDLTGELFF | TGTGCCAGCAGCCCCCGGACAGATCTCACCGGGGAGCTGTTTTTT
. | . | TRBJ1-4 | TRBV4-1 | CASSQDGLRANEKLFF | TGCGCCAGCAGCCAAGATGGTCTGCGGGCTAATGAAAAACTGTTTTTT
. | . | TRBJ2-2 | TRBV30 | CAWTIGTPEGELFF | TGTGCCTGGACCATCGGGACTCCCGAGGGGGAGCTGTTTTTT
TRBD1 | . | TRBJ1-2 | TRBV5-6 | CASSPGQGDNYGYTF | TGTGCCAGCAGCCCGGGACAGGGCGACAACTATGGCTACACCTTC
TRBD2 | . | TRBJ2-7 | TRBV7-2 | CASSPGLVSVEQYF | TGTGCCAGCAGTCCAGGACTAGTTAGCGTCGAGCAGTACTTC
TRBD2 | . | TRBJ2-1 | TRBV6-1 | CASGRTSGTYNEQFF | TGTGCCAGCGGGAGGACTAGCGGGACCTACAATGAGCAGTTCTTC
. | . | TRBJ2-7 | TRBV7-8 | CASSLSPLSDYEQYF | TGTGCCAGCAGCTTATCGCCCCTCAGCGACTACGAGCAGTACTTC
. | . | TRBJ2-5 | TRBV28 | CASSPRGGGGPETQYF | TGTGCCAGCAGTCCCCGGGGAGGGGGGGGGCCGGAGACCCAGTACTTC
. | . | TRBJ2-5 | TRBV28 | CASSPRRAGVRPQYF | TGTGCCAGCAGTCCCCGGCGAGCAGGGGTGAGGCCCCAGTACTTC
TRBD1 | . | TRBJ1-1 | TRBV7-2 | CASSFTQGRAFF | TGTGCCAGCAGCTTCACACAGGGGAGGGCTTTCTTT
. | . | TRBJ2-3 | TRBV12-2 | CASRLVRGGADTQYF | TGTGCAAGTCGCTTAGTTCGCGGGGGAGCAGATACGCAGTATTTT
TRBD2 | once | TRBJ2-3 | TRBV7-2 | CASSSIGLAGFTDTQYF | TGTGCCAGCAGCTCAATCGGACTAGCGGGTTTTACAGATACGCAGTATTTT
TRBD1 | . | TRBJ1-1 | TRBV11-3 | CASSRTGVRNTEAFF | TGTGCCAGCAGCCGGACAGGTGTAAGGAACACTGAAGCTTTCTTT
TRBD2 | . | TRBJ2-2 | TRBV7-2 | CASSLLAGAKNTGELFF | TGTGCCAGCAGCTTGTTAGCGGGGGCCAAGAACACCGGGGAGCTGTTTTTT
TRBD1 | . | TRBJ2-5 | TRBV7-6 | CASSLGRGETQYF | TGTGCCAGCAGCTTAGGCAGGGGGGAGACCCAGTACTTC
. | . | TRBJ1-4 | TRBV7-2 | CASSPGGTLGNEKLFF | TGTGCCAGCAGCCCGGGGGGGACTTTGGGGAATGAAAAACTGTTTTTT
. | . | TRBJ1-5 | TRBV2 | CASTENGQPQHF | TGTGCCAGCACCGAGAACGGTCAGCCCCAGCATTTT
TRBD1 | . | TRBJ2-5 | TRBV20-1 | CSATGGETQYF | TGCAGTGCTACAGGGGGAGAGACCCAGTACTTC
. | . | TRBJ1-1 | TRBV19 | CASSWSRSGDTEAFF | TGTGCCAGTAGCTGGAGCCGTAGCGGGGATACTGAAGCTTTCTTT
TRBD1 | . | TRBJ1-4 | TRBV11-2 | CASSPGGTNEKLFF | TGTGCCAGCAGCCCAGGGGGGACTAATGAAAAACTGTTTTTT
TRBD1 | few | TRBJ2-7 | TRBV4-1 | CASSPNRGTYEQYF | TGCGCCAGCAGCCCTAACAGGGGTACCTACGAGCAGTACTTC
. | few | TRBJ2-7 | TRBV2 | CASSEAEGLHYEQYF | TGTGCCAGCAGTGAAGCGGAGGGGCTTCACTACGAGCAGTACTTC
TRBD2 | few | TRBJ2-1 | TRBV7-2 | CASSLVFSGGSREQFF | TGTGCCAGCAGCTTAGTGTTTAGCGGGGGGTCTCGCGAGCAGTTCTTC
. | . | TRBJ2-3 | TRBV5-8 | CASSAQYRASTDTQYF | TGTGCCAGCAGCGCCCAATACAGGGCGAGCACAGATACGCAGTATTTT
. | . | TRBJ1-1 | TRBV10-3 | CAISEGADTEAFF | TGTGCCATCAGTGAGGGGGCGGACACTGAAGCTTTCTTT
. | . | TRBJ2-7 | TRBV7-2 | CASSLYGPGFYEQYF | TGTGCCAGCAGCTTGTACGGTCCGGGATTCTACGAGCAGTACTTC
. | few | TRBJ2-5 | TRBV30 | CAWRGWKGAQYF | TGTGCCTGGAGAGGGTGGAAAGGGGCCCAGTACTTC
TRBD1 | . | TRBJ2-7 | TRBV5-4 | CASRQGANYEQYF | TGTGCCAGCAGACAGGGGGCGAACTACGAGCAGTACTTC
TRBD1 | . | TRBJ2-7 | TRBV6-1 | CAVGTGWDEQYF | TGTGCCGTGGGGACAGGGTGGGACGAGCAGTACTTC
TRBD1 | . | TRBJ1-5 | TRBV7-8 | CASSLQEGAYNQPQHF | TGTGCCAGCAGCTTACAGGAGGGGGCGTACAATCAGCCCCAGCATTTT
. | . | TRBJ2-1 | TRBV2 | CASTGNEQFF | TGTGCCAGCACCGGTAATGAGCAGTTCTTC
. | . | TRBJ2-5 | TRBV19 | CASSIQGSETQYF | TGTGCCAGTAGTATACAGGGTAGTGAGACCCAGTACTTC
. | . | TRBJ2-7 | TRBV4-2 | CASSQDAWSYEQYF | TGTGCCAGCAGCCAAGACGCGTGGTCCTACGAGCAGTACTTC
. | . | TRBJ2-7 | TRBV6-6 | CASSPRPTALHEQYF | TGTGCCAGCAGCCCCAGACCGACTGCCCTCCACGAGCAGTACTTC
TRBD2 | . | TRBJ2-3 | TRBV7-2 | CASSLAVSGGYTDTQYF | TGTGCCAGCAGCTTAGCGGTTAGCGGGGGCTACACAGATACGCAGTATTTT
TRBD1 | . | TRBJ1-1 | TRBV25-1 | CASSARTGFAEAFF | TGTGCCAGCAGTGCCCGGACAGGGTTTGCTGAAGCTTTCTTT
. | once | TRBJ1-6 | TRBV6-4 | CASSDSPAGNNSPLHF | TGTGCCAGCAGTGACTCCCCGGCAGGGAACAATTCACCCCTCCACTTT
. | . | TRBJ2-7 | TRBV11-2 | CASSSTGGSYEQYF | TGTGCCAGCAGCTCGACAGGTGGCTCCTACGAGCAGTACTTC